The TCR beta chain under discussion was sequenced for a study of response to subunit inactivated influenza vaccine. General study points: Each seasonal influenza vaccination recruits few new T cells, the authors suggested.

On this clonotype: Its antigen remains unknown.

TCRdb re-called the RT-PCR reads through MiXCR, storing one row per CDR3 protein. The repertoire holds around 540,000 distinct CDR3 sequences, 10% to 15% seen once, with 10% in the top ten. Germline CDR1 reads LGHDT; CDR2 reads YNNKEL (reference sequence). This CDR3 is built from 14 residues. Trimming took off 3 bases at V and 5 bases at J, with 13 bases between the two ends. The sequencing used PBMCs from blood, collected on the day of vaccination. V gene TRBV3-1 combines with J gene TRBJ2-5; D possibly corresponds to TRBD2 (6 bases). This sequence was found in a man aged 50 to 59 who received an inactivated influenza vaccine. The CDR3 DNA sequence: TGTGCCAGCAGCCAGCTAGGAGGGGAGGAGACCCAGTACTTC. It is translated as CASSQLGGEETQYF.